The 9 T cell receptor beta chains presented below share a single source sample, sequenced in a study of molecular identifiers for immune sequencing clone quantification. Via MiXCR, TCRdb re-called the PCR reads, giving one row per CDR3 protein. The repertoire has under 800,000 distinct CDR3 sequences, around 25% of them found once; the top ten carry about 0.8%. Sequencing input: naive CD8+ T cells from blood, with Jurkat cell RNA spiked in. As to subset: FACS-sorted CD8+CD4-CCR7+CD45RA+ naive T cells. The receptors originated from a human donor in good health. Some libraries in this study had Jurkat cell RNA spiked in.

This clonotype appeared many times. The chain couples TRBV5-1 to TRBJ2-3, with TRBD2 identical over 7 bases. The germline CDR1 and CDR2 sequences are SGHRS and YFSETQ. This CDR3 contains 14 residues. With 4 bases clipped from V and 3 bases from J, the junction kept 5 bases outside the gene matches. CDR3 coding DNA: TGCGCCAGCAGCGTGGCGGGAGAGACAGATACGCAGTATTTT. This gives the protein CASSVAGETDTQYF.

The chain's CDR3 is CASSLLSRGKSYNEQFF. The CDR3 nucleotides read TGTGCCAGCAGTTTACTGAGCAGAGGAAAATCCTACAATGAGCAGTTCTTC. The chain uses TRBV27 and TRBJ2-1, with D uncertain. V dropped 2 bases and J dropped 1 base, with 15 bases sitting between them. The germline gives CDR1 MNHEY, CDR2 SMNVEV (reference sequence). There are 17 residues in the CDR3.

This clonotype was seen a handful of times. V usage is TRBV7-9 and J usage is TRBJ1-2; the match to TRBD1 covers 8 bases. The length of the CDR3 is 13 residues. CDR1 is SEHNR and CDR2 is FQNEAQ in the germline V gene (reference sequence). V lost 3 bases and J lost 8; bases outside the gene matches: 5. The CDR3 spells CASSLDRALGYTF. The DNA of the CDR3 is TGTGCCAGCAGCTTGGACAGGGCGCTCGGCTACACCTTC.

The chain joins TRBV4-1 to TRBJ1-2, with D uncertain. CDR1 is MGHRA, CDR2 YSYEKL, per germline. The ends were cut back, 3 bases at V and 4 bases at J, with 15 bases in the middle. The CDR3 is made up of 15 amino acids. The CDR3 bases are TGCGCCAGCAGCCAGGAACACGGCGGTAGCTATGGCTACACCTTC. Translating it yields CASSQEHGGSYGYTF.

The table lists this clonotype with a few counts. This chain links TRBV7-9 with TRBJ1-1; D gene unclear. Germline V lookup: CDR1 SEHNR, CDR2 FQNEAQ (reference sequence). The length of the CDR3 is 13 residues. V was trimmed by 7 bases and J by 5 bases, leaving 14 bases between them. The CDR3 reads CASTRTFLTEAFF. The CDR3 DNA reads TGTGCCAGCACCAGGACGTTCTTGACTGAAGCTTTCTTT.

The CDR3 is CASSLPGGGAHSPLHF. The CDR3 coding sequence is TGTGCCAGCAGCTTGCCGGGGGGGGGCGCGCATTCACCCCTCCACTTT. The chain recombines TRBV11-2 with TRBJ1-6; tentatively, D is TRBD1 (6 bases). V was clipped by 3 bases and J by 8 bases, with 17 bases between them. The CDR3 sequence is 16 residues long. The germline CDR1 and CDR2 sequences are SGHAT and FQNNGV.

This clonotype was picked up a small number of times. The rearrangement uses TRBV7-2 and TRBJ1-2, with 10 nucleotides matching TRBD1. The CDR3 runs to 15 residues. Trimming removed 5 bases from V and 3 bases from J; junction bases left unmatched: 6. Germline V gene data show CDR1 as SGHTA and CDR2 as FQGNSA. The DNA of the CDR3 is TGTGCCAGCAGCCCTGTGACAGGGGGCCACTATGGCTACACCTTC. Protein: CASSPVTGGHYGYTF.

This clonotype was picked up many times. Here the CDR3 reads CASSLYLGPYEQYF. The CDR3 nucleotides are TGTGCCAGCAGCCTCTATTTGGGTCCCTACGAGCAGTACTTC. The rearrangement uses TRBV7-2 and TRBJ2-7, with unresolved D. Germline V gene lookup returns CDR1 SGHTA and CDR2 FQGNSA. Between the trimmed V and J ends, which lost 5 bases and 2 bases, there was a span of 13 bases. The CDR3 sequence is 14 residues long.

This clonotype was counted between two and nine times. A junction end diverges from the germline sequence, so it may reflect a read error. V usage is TRBV7-7 and J usage is TRBJ2-5; D possibly matches TRBD1 or TRBD2 (5 bases each). The CDR3 runs to 18 residues. The V gene's germline CDR1 is SSHAT and CDR2 FNYEAQ (reference sequence). The CDR3 reads CASSLGSRVGVNQETQYF. Written as DNA, the CDR3 is TGTGCTAGCAGCTTAGGGTCCCGCGTGGGGGTCAATCAAGAGACCCAGTACTTC.